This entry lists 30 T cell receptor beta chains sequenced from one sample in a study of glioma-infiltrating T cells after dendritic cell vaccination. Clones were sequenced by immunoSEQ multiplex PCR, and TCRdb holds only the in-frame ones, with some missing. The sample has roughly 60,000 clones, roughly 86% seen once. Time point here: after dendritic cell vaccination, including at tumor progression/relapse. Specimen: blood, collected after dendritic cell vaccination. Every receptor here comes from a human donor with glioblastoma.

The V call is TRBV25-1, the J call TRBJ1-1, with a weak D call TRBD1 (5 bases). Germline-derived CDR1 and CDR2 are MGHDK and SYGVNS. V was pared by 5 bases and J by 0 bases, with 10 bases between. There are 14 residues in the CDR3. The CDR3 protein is CASSRTSMNTEAFF. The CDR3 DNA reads TGTGCCAGCAGTAGGACATCCATGAACACTGAAGCTTTCTTT.

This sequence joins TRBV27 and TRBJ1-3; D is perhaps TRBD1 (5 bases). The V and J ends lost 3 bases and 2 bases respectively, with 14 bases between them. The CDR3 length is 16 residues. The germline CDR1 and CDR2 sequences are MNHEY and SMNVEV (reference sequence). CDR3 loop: CASSFSGLGAGNTIYF. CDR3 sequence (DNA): TGTGCCAGCAGTTTTTCAGGGCTAGGGGCTGGAAACACCATATATTTT.

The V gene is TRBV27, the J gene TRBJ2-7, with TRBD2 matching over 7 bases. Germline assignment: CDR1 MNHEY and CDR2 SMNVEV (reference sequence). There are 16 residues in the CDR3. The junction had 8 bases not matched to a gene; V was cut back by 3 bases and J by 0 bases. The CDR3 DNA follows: TGTGCCAGCAGTTTCTCCGTAGGACTAGTCTCCTACGAGCAGTACTTC. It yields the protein CASSFSVGLVSYEQYF.

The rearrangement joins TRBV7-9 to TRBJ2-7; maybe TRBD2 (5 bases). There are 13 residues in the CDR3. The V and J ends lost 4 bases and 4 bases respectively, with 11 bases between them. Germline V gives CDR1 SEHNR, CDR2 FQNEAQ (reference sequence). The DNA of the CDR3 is TGTGCCAGCAGCTCTCGGGGTGTGTACGAGCAGTACTTC. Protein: CASSSRGVYEQYF.

The CDR3 region is CASSLNTGSPETQYF. CDR3 bases: TGCGCCAGCAGCTTGAATACCGGGTCCCCAGAGACCCAGTACTTC. V gene TRBV5-1 combines with J gene TRBJ2-5; D gene ambiguous. This CDR3 is 15 amino acids long. Germline CDR1 SGHRS, CDR2 YFSETQ. The V end lost 1 base, the J end lost 4 bases, and 14 bases lay between the germline ends.

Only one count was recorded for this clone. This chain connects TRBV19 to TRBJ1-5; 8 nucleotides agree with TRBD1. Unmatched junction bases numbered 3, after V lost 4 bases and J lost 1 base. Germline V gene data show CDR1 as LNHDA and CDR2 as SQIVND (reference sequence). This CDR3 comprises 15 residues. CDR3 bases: TGTGCCAGTAGTACAGGGGGCGGGAGCAATCAGCCCCAGCATTTT. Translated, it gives CASSTGGGSNQPQHF.

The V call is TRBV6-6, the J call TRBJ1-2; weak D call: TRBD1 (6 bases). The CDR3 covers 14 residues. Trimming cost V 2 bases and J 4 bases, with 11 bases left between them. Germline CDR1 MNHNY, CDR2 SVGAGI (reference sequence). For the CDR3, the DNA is TGTGCCAGCAGTTACCCACAGGGCTCCTATGGCTACACCTTC. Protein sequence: CASSYPQGSYGYTF.

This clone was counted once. CDR3 sequence: CASSLRQATEAFF. The CDR3 bases are TGTGCCAGCAGCCTCCGACAGGCGACTGAAGCTTTCTTT. V and J are TRBV7-8 and TRBJ1-1, with D tentatively TRBD1 (6 bases). Per germline, CDR1 SGHVS and CDR2 FQNEAQ. The CDR3 is made up of 13 amino acids. Trimming took 5 bases from V and 5 from J, leaving 12 bases between them.

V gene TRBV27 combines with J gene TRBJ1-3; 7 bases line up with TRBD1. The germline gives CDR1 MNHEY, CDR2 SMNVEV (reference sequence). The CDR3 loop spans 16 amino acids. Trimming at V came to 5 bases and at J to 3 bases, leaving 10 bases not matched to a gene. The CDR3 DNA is TGTGCCAGCAGTCCAACAAACAGGGGTGATGGAAACACCATATATTTT. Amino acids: CASSPTNRGDGNTIYF.

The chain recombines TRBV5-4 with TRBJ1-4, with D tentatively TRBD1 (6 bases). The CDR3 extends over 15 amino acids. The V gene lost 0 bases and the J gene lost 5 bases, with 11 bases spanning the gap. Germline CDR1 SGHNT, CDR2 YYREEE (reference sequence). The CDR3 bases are TGTGCCAGCAGCTTGGAGGGCCAGGGGAATGAAAAACTGTTTTTT. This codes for CASSLEGQGNEKLFF.

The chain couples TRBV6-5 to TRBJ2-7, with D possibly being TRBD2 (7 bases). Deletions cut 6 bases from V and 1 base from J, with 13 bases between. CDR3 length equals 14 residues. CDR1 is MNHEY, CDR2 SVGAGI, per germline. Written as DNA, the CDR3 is TGTGCCAGCAGAACCAGGGGAGGGTCCTACGAGCAGTACTTC. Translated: CASRTRGGSYEQYF.

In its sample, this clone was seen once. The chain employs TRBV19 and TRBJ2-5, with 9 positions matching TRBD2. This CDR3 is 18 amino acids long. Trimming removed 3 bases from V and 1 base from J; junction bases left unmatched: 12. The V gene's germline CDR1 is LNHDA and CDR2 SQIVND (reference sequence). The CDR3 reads CASSMSPSGAAIQETQYF. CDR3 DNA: TGTGCCAGTAGTATGTCCCCTAGCGGGGCTGCGATCCAAGAGACCCAGTACTTC.

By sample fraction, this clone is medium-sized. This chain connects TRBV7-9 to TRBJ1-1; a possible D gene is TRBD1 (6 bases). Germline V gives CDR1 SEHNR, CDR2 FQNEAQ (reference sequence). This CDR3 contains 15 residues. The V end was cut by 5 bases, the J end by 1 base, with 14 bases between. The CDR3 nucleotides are TGTGCCAGCAGCGACAACAGGGAGCGGAACACTGAAGCTTTCTTT. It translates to CASSDNRERNTEAFF.

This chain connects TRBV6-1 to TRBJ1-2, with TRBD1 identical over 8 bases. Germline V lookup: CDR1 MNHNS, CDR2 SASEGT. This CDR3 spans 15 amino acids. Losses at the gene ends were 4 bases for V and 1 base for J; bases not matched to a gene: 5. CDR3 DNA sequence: TGTGCCAGCAGTGGGACAGGGACGAGTAACTATGGCTACACCTTC. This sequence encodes CASSGTGTSNYGYTF.

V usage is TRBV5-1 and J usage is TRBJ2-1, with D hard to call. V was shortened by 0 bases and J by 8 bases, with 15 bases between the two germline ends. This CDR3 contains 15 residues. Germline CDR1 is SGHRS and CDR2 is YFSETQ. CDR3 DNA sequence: TGCGCCAGCAGCTTGGTACTTCCTAACGAGGATGAGCAGTTCTTC. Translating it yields CASSLVLPNEDEQFF.

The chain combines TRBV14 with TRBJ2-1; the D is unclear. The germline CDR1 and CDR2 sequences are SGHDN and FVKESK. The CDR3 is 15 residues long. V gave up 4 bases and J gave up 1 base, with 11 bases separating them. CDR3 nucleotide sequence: TGTGCCAGCAGCCCGATGGAGTGGTCCTACAATGAGCAGTTCTTC. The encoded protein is CASSPMEWSYNEQFF.

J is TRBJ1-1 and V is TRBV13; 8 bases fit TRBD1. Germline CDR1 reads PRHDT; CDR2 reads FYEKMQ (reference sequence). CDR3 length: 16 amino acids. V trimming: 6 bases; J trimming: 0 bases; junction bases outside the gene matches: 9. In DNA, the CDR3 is TGTGCCAGCAGTCTGACAGGGGCCGCTCTGAACACTGAAGCTTTCTTT. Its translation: CASSLTGAALNTEAFF. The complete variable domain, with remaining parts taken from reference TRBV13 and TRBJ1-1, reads AAGVIQSPRHLIKEKRETATLKCYPIPRHDTVYWYQQGPGQDPQFLISFYEKMQSDKGSIPDRFSAQQFSDYHSELNMSSLELGDSALYFCASSLTGAALNTEAFFGQGTRLTVV.

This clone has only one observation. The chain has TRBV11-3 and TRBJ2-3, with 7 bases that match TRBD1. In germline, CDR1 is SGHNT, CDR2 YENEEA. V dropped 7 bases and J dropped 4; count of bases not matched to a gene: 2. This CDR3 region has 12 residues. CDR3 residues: CASKGGPDTQYF. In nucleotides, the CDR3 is TGTGCCAGCAAAGGGGGCCCAGATACGCAGTATTTT.

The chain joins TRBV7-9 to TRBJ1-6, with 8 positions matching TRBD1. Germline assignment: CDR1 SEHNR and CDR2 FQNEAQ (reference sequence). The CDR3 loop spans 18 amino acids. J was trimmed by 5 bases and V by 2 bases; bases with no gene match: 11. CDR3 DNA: TGTGCCAGCAGCTTACGCCCTACAGACAGGGGAGATAATTCACCCCTCCACTTT. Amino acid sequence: CASSLRPTDRGDNSPLHF. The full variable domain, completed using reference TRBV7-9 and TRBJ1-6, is DTGVSQNPRHKITKRGQNVTFRCDPISEHNRLYWYRQTLGQGPEFLTYFQNEAQLEKSRLLSDRFSAERPKGSFSTLEIQRTEQGDSAMYLCASSLRPTDRGDNSPLHFGNGTRLTVT.

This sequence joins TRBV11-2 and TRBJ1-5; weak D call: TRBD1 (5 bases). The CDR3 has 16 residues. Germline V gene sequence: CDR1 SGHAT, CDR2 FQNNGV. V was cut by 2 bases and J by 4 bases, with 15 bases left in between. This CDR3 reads CASSLSPGGINQPQHF. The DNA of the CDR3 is TGTGCCAGCAGCTTATCCCCGGGGGGGATTAATCAGCCCCAGCATTTT.

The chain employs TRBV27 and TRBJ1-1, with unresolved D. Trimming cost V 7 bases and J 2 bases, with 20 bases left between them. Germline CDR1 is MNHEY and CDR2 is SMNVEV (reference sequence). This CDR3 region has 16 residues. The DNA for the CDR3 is TGTGCCAGCATGGGCCGCCTTCTCGCGGGCAACACTGAAGCTTTCTTT. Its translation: CASMGRLLAGNTEAFF.

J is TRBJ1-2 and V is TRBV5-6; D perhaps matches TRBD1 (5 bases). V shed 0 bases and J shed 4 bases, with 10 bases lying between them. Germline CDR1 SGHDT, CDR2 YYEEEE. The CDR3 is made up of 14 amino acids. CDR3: CASSLDQGSYGYTF. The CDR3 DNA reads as TGTGCCAGCAGCTTGGATCAGGGAAGCTATGGCTACACCTTC. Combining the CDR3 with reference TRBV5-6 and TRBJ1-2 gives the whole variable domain DAGVTQSPTHLIKTRGQQVTLRCSPKSGHDTVSWYQQALGQGPQFIFQYYEEEERQRGNFPDRFSGHQFPNYSSELNVNALLLGDSALYLCASSLDQGSYGYTFGSGTRLTVV.

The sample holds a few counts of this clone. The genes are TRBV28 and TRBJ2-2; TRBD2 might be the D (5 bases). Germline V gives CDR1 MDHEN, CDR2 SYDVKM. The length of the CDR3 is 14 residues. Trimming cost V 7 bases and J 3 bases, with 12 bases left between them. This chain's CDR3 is CASKLGPDTGELFF. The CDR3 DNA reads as TGTGCCAGCAAACTAGGCCCGGACACCGGGGAGCTGTTTTTT.

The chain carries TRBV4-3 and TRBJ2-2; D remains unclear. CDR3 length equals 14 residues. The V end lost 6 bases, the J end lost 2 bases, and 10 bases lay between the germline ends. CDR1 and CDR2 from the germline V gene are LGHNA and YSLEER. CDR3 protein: CASSLLENTGELFF. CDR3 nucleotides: TGCGCCAGCAGTCTTCTAGAAAACACCGGGGAGCTGTTTTTT.

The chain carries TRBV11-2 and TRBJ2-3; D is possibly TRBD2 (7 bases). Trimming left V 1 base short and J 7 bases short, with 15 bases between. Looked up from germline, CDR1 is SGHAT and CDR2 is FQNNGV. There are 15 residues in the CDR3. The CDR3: CASSLAGGQGNTQYF. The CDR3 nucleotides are TGTGCCAGCAGCTTAGCGGGGGGCCAAGGGAATACGCAGTATTTT.

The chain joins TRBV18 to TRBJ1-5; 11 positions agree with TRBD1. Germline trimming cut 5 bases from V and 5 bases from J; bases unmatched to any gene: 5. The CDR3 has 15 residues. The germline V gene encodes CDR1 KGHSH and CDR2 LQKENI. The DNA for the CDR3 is TGTGCCAGCTCAAGTGGACAGGGGGCGGATCAGCCCCAGCATTTT. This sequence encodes CASSSGQGADQPQHF. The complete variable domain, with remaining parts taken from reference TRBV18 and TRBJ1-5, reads NAGVMQNPRHLVRRRGQEARLRCSPMKGHSHVYWYRQLPEEGLKFMVYLQKENIIDESGMPKERFSAEFPKEGPSILRIQQVVRGDSAAYFCASSSGQGADQPQHFGDGTRLSIL.

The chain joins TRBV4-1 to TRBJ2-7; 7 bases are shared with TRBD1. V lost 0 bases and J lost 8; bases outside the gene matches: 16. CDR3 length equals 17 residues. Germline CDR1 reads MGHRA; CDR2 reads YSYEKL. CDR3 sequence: CASSQEVRDSPIWKQYF. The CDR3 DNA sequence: TGCGCCAGCAGCCAAGAGGTTAGGGACAGCCCTATTTGGAAGCAGTACTTC.

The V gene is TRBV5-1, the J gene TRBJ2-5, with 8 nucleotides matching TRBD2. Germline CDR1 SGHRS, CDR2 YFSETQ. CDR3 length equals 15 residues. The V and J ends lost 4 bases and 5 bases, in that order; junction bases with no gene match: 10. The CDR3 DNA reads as TGCGCCAGCAGCCCGGGCGGAAGCGGGGGCGAGACCCAGTACTTC. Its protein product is CASSPGGSGGETQYF.

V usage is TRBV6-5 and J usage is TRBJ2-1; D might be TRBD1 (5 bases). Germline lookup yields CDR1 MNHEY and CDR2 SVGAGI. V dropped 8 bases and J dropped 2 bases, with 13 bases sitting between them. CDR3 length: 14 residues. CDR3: CASRAPGPYNEQFF. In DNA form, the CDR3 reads TGTGCCAGCCGGGCCCCAGGGCCCTACAATGAGCAGTTCTTC.

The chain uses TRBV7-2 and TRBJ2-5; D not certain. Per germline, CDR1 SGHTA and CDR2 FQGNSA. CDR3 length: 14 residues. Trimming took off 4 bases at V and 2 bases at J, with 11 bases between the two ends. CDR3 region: CASSSTNFQETQYF. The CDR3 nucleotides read TGTGCCAGCAGCTCAACGAACTTTCAAGAGACCCAGTACTTC. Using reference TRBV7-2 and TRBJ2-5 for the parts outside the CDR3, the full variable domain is GAGVSQSPSNKVTEKGKDVELRCDPISGHTALYWYRQSLGQGLEFLIYFQGNSAPDKSGLPSDRFSAERTGGSVSTLTIQRTQQEDSAVYLCASSSTNFQETQYFGPGTRLLVL.